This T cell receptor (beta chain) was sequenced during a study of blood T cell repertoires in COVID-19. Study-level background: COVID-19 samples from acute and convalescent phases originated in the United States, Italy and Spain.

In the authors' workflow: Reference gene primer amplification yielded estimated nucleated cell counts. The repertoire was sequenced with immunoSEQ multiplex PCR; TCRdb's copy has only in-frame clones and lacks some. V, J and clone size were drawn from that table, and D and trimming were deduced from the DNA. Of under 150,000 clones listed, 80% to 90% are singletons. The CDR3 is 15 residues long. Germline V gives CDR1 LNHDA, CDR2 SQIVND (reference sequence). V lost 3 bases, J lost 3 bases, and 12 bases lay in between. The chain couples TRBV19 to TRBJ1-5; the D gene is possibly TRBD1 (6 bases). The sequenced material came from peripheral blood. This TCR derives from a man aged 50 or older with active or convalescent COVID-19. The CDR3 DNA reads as TGTGCCAGTAGTATGGTGGGGGCTAACAATCAGCCCCAGCATTTT. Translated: CASSMVGANNQPQHF.